The 32 T cell receptor beta chains below were found in one sample sequenced in a study of blood T cell repertoires in COVID-19. Sequenced by immunoSEQ multiplex PCR; TCRdb stores in-frame clones only, minus some. Among about 170,000 clones listed, about 85% were seen once. Sequencing used peripheral blood. The source of these receptors is a man in his 60s with acute or convalescent COVID-19.

This clone was seen only once. This sequence joins TRBV6-2 or TRBV6-3 and TRBJ2-5; 9 positions agree with TRBD2. Losses at the gene ends were 0 bases for V and 4 bases for J; bases not matched to a gene: 9. CDR1 and CDR2 from the germline V gene are MNHEY and SVGEGT. The CDR3 is 17 amino acids. CDR3 nucleotides: TGTGCCAGCAGTTACTCGGGTAGCGGGAGACGAAGAGAGACCCAGTACTTC. This sequence encodes CASSYSGSGRRRETQYF.

The V and J genes are TRBV19 and TRBJ2-1, with D maybe TRBD2 (5 bases). V lost 5 bases and J lost 5, with 19 bases in between. The CDR3 runs to 16 residues. CDR1 and CDR2 (germline): LNHDA, SQIVND (reference sequence). The CDR3 DNA reads as TGTGCCAGTAGTCCGCCAGGACTCCTGAACCACAATGAGCAGTTCTTC. Translation gives CASSPPGLLNHNEQFF.

The chain couples TRBV9 to TRBJ2-2; 9 bases are a match to TRBD2. The CDR3 totals 18 residues. With V trimmed by 0 bases and J by 4 bases, 10 bases remained unmatched. CDR1 and CDR2 from the germline V gene are SGDLS and YYNGEE. CDR3 nucleotides: TGTGCCAGCAGCGTAGAAGGTAGCGGGAGAGCGGGCACCGGGGAGCTGTTTTTT. Translating it yields CASSVEGSGRAGTGELFF.

The chain recombines TRBV30 with TRBJ1-3; D remains unclear. Trimming left V 2 bases short and J 0 bases short, with 8 bases between. Germline CDR1 and CDR2: GTSNPN and SVGIG (reference sequence). The CDR3 covers 14 residues. CDR3 protein: CAWSPSRSGNTIYF. DNA of the CDR3: TGTGCCTGGAGTCCCAGTCGCTCTGGAAACACCATATATTTT.

This chain uses TRBV10-2 with TRBJ1-2; a possible D gene is TRBD1 (5 bases). Deletions cut 3 bases from V and 8 bases from J, with 10 bases between. CDR1 and CDR2 (germline): WSHSY, SAAADI. The CDR3 runs to 12 residues. The CDR3 DNA reads as TGCGCCAGCAGTGATGGGGACTTCGGCTACACCTTC. Translation: CASSDGDFGYTF.

The CDR3 is CASSLGGYQPQHF. CDR3 nucleotides: TGTGCCAGCAGCTTAGGCGGTTATCAGCCCCAGCATTTT. This chain uses TRBV7-8 with TRBJ1-5; D gene unclear. Per the germline V gene, CDR1 is SGHVS and CDR2 is FQNEAQ. CDR3 length: 13 amino acids. Trimming removed 1 base at V and 5 bases at J, with 6 bases between.

The chain has TRBV5-1 and TRBJ1-1, with D tentatively TRBD1 (5 bases). CDR1 SGHRS and CDR2 YFSETQ come from the germline V gene. The ends were cut back, 4 bases at V and 6 bases at J, with 19 bases in the middle. The CDR3 extends over 15 amino acids. The chain's CDR3 is CASSRAGQGEAEAFF. The CDR3 coding sequence is TGCGCCAGCAGCCGGGCGGGGCAGGGTGAGGCTGAAGCTTTCTTT.

V and J are TRBV18 and TRBJ1-1; D gene unclear. V lost 0 bases and J lost 3, with 8 bases in between. Germline V gene data show CDR1 as KGHSH and CDR2 as LQKENI. This CDR3 spans 14 amino acids. CDR3 sequence (DNA): TGTGCCAGCTCACCACCTCTGTCTGACACTGAAGCTTTCTTT. This codes for CASSPPLSDTEAFF.

V gene TRBV10-3 combines with J gene TRBJ1-4; D gene unclear. Trimming stripped 3 bases from V and 5 bases from J, with 10 bases between. This CDR3 contains 14 residues. CDR1 is ENHRY, CDR2 SYGVKD, per germline. CDR3 coding DNA: TGTGCCATCAGTGACAGGCGCGAAAATGAAAAACTGTTTTTT. Translation: CAISDRRENEKLFF.

The chain combines TRBV20-1 with TRBJ2-2; no clear D gene. Per germline, CDR1 DFQATT and CDR2 SNEGSKA (reference sequence). V was pared by 5 bases and J by 7 bases, with 8 bases between. The CDR3 spans 11 residues. The CDR3 spells CSAPRFGELFF. Here the CDR3 DNA reads TGCAGTGCTCCCAGGTTCGGGGAGCTGTTTTTT.

V gene TRBV7-3 combines with J gene TRBJ2-1; D is possibly TRBD2 (5 bases). Germline values: CDR1 SGHTA, CDR2 FQGTGA. The CDR3 extends over 14 amino acids. The ends were cut back, 3 bases at V and 9 bases at J, with 15 bases in the middle. CDR3 sequence reads: CASSFGKGAFEQFF. DNA for the CDR3: TGTGCCAGCAGCTTCGGGAAGGGAGCGTTTGAGCAGTTCTTC.

On this clone: One end of the junction does not line up with germline, which may come from a read error. The V call is TRBV30, the J call TRBJ1-2; D not certain. CDR1 and CDR2 from the germline V gene are GTSNPN and SVGIG (reference sequence). The CDR3 extends over 13 amino acids. CDR3 sequence (DNA): TGTGCCTGGAGTGAAGTAGGAGGGAGGAAGAATACATTC. Its protein product is CAWSEVGGRKNTF.

This clone was recorded only once. The genes are TRBV6-5 and TRBJ1-6; 11 nucleotides agree with TRBD1. J lost 10 bases, V lost 4 bases, and 9 bases had no gene match. Germline CDR1 and CDR2: MNHEY and SVGAGI. This CDR3 has 16 amino acids. As DNA, the CDR3 is TGTGCCAGCAGTTCAACCCGGACAGGGGGCTTCTCACCCCTCCACTTT. This encodes CASSSTRTGGFSPLHF.

The chain joins TRBV5-6 to TRBJ1-4; 8 positions agree with TRBD1. From germline, CDR1 is SGHDT and CDR2 YYEEEE. This CDR3 has 16 residues. V gave up 0 bases and J gave up 2 bases; unmatched junction bases: 3. CDR3 sequence: CASSLARDRTNEKLFF. CDR3 in DNA: TGTGCCAGCAGCTTGGCCAGGGACAGGACTAATGAAAAACTGTTTTTT.

This chain's CDR3 is CASSQSYGTSGRGQYF. The CDR3 region has the DNA TGCGCCAGCAGTCAATCATACGGGACTAGCGGGAGGGGGCAGTACTTC. The V and J genes are TRBV23-1 and TRBJ2-7, with TRBD2 identical over 16 bases. TRBV23-1 counts as an open reading frame of uncertain function. The CDR3 has 16 residues. V gave up 0 bases and J gave up 9 bases; unmatched junction bases: 5.

J is TRBJ2-6 and V is TRBV5-1; D unclear. CDR3 length: 15 residues. Germline V gene lookup returns CDR1 SGHRS and CDR2 YFSETQ. Deletions cut 3 bases from V and 0 bases from J, with 7 bases between. The CDR3 region is CASSSPSSGANVLTF. Here the CDR3 DNA reads TGCGCCAGCAGCTCGCCTAGCTCTGGGGCCAACGTCCTGACTTTC.

The rearrangement links TRBV5-1 to TRBJ2-3; 7 positions match TRBD1. After removal of 4 bases from V and 0 bases from J, the junction contained 8 bases not matched to a gene. CDR3 size: 16 residues. Germline CDR1 SGHRS, CDR2 YFSETQ. Here the CDR3 reads CASSVDRPSSTDTQYF. The CDR3 nucleotides read TGCGCCAGCAGCGTGGACAGGCCCTCAAGCACAGATACGCAGTATTTT.

The chain is built from TRBV5-8 and TRBJ1-2; a possible D gene is TRBD1 (6 bases). The CDR3 extends over 13 amino acids. Germline V gene sequence: CDR1 SGHTS, CDR2 YDEGEE. Trimming shortened V by 3 bases and J by 3 bases, and 9 bases separated the two germline ends. CDR3 residues: CASSWTEHYGYTF. The CDR3 coding sequence is TGTGCCAGCAGCTGGACAGAGCACTATGGCTACACCTTC.

The V call is TRBV9, the J call TRBJ2-7; D call uncertain. Trimming shortened V by 3 bases and J by 2 bases, and 12 bases separated the two germline ends. Germline V CDR1 and CDR2: SGDLS, YYNGEE. CDR3 length equals 14 residues. This CDR3 reads CASSGKWAPYEQYV. CDR3 nucleotides: TGTGCCAGCAGCGGAAAATGGGCACCCTACGAGCAGTACGTC.

The CDR3: CASGGLDTEAFF. The CDR3 DNA follows: TGTGCCAGTGGAGGCCTGGACACTGAAGCTTTCTTT. V usage is TRBV19 and J usage is TRBJ1-1; D remains unclear. Germline assignment: CDR1 LNHDA and CDR2 SQIVND (reference sequence). This CDR3 has 12 residues. V lost 8 bases, J lost 3 bases, and 10 bases lay in between.

The gene calls are TRBV4-2 and TRBJ2-3, with 9 bases that match TRBD2. The CDR3 spans 19 residues. The V gene's germline CDR1 is LGHNA and CDR2 YNFKEQ. The ends lost 0 bases at V and 2 bases at J; junction bases unmatched: 12. CDR3: CASSQDSLAGPSHTDTQYF. CDR3 DNA: TGTGCCAGCAGCCAAGATAGCCTAGCGGGGCCATCACACACAGATACGCAGTATTTT.

The chain combines TRBV19 with TRBJ1-2; TRBD1 aligns across 7 bases. V lost 7 bases and J lost 4; bases outside the gene matches: 6. The CDR3 totals 13 residues. Per germline, CDR1 LNHDA and CDR2 SQIVND (reference sequence). The CDR3 nucleotides read TGTGCCAGTAACCTGGGACAGCGCTATGGCTACACCTTC. Its translation is CASNLGQRYGYTF.

V gene TRBV7-9 combines with J gene TRBJ2-1; 9 bases fit TRBD1. This CDR3 spans 16 amino acids. Germline CDR1 and CDR2: SEHNR and FQNEAQ (reference sequence). Trimming at V came to 5 bases and at J to 3 bases, leaving 8 bases not matched to a gene. CDR3 region: CASSPHWDRDYNEQFF. The DNA for the CDR3 is TGTGCCAGCAGCCCCCATTGGGACAGGGACTACAATGAGCAGTTCTTC.

This chain connects TRBV7-2 to TRBJ2-2; weak D call: TRBD1 (6 bases). V lost 2 bases to trimming and J lost 7 bases, with 14 bases between them. This CDR3 is 15 amino acids long. Germline loops: CDR1 SGHTA, CDR2 FQGNSA. The CDR3 sequence: CASSLLQGRDGELFF. CDR3 nucleotide sequence: TGTGCCAGCAGCTTATTACAGGGTAGAGACGGGGAGCTGTTTTTT.

This chain uses TRBV10-2 with TRBJ2-3; D is possibly TRBD2 (5 bases). V lost 0 bases, J lost 8 bases, and 15 bases lay in between. The CDR3 is 15 residues long. Germline CDR1 and CDR2: WSHSY and SAAADI. CDR3 region: CASSESWVTSSTQYF. In DNA form, the CDR3 reads TGCGCCAGCAGTGAGTCGTGGGTAACTAGTTCTACGCAGTATTTT.

This rearrangement joins TRBV11-3 to TRBJ2-2; 7 positions agree with TRBD2. The CDR3 is 15 residues long. V gave up 1 base and J gave up 5 bases; unmatched junction bases: 4. Per the germline V gene, CDR1 is SGHNT and CDR2 is YENEEA. For the CDR3, the DNA is TGTGCCAGCAGCTTAGGACTTAGCGGGACCGGGGAGCTGTTTTTT. It encodes CASSLGLSGTGELFF.

The chain carries TRBV30 and TRBJ2-7; the match to TRBD2 covers 11 bases. This CDR3 has 16 amino acids. The trim removed 2 bases at V and 1 base at J, leaving 7 bases unmatched. Germline CDR1 reads GTSNPN; CDR2 reads SVGIG (reference sequence). In DNA form, the CDR3 reads TGTGCCTGGAGTCCTGTTGTAGCGGGAGGGTCCTACGAGCAGTACTTC. As protein: CAWSPVVAGGSYEQYF.

The chain couples TRBV11-2 to TRBJ2-7, with 9 bases matching TRBD1. The CDR3 is 17 residues long. Germline CDR1 and CDR2: SGHAT and FQNNGV. The V segment lost 5 bases and the J segment 0 bases; nucleotides outside the gene matches: 11. The CDR3 nucleotides read TGTGCCAGCAGCCCAGGTCCCACAGGGGGCTTCTCCTACGAGCAGTACTTC. Translated, it gives CASSPGPTGGFSYEQYF.

The chain joins TRBV3-1 (or the pseudogene TRBV3-2) to TRBJ1-5; D is ambiguous. Trimming pared 2 bases from V and 4 bases from J, leaving 6 bases between. In germline, CDR1 is LGHDT, CDR2 YNNKEL (reference sequence). This CDR3 spans 13 amino acids. Here the CDR3 DNA reads TGTGCCAGCAGCCAATCGGTAAATCAGCCCCAGCATTTT. Its translation: CASSQSVNQPQHF.

A single count supports this clone. The chain has TRBV7-9 and TRBJ2-7, with 8 bases lining up with TRBD1. CDR1 SEHNR and CDR2 FQNEAQ come from the germline V gene (reference sequence). This CDR3 region has 13 residues. The trim removed 5 bases at V and 6 bases at J, leaving 6 bases unmatched. As DNA, the CDR3 is TGTGCCAGCAGCCCGGGGACAGGCTCCGAGCAGTACTTC. Translated, it gives CASSPGTGSEQYF. The entire variable domain, with the rest obtained from reference TRBV7-9 and TRBJ2-7, is as follows: DTGVSQNPRHKITKRGQNVTFRCDPISEHNRLYWYRQTLGQGPEFLTYFQNEAQLEKSRLLSDRFSAERPKGSFSTLEIQRTEQGDSAMYLCASSPGTGSEQYFGPGTRLTVT.

This clone was seen once. The J gene is TRBJ1-5, the V gene TRBV30, with unresolved D. Trimming shortened V by 0 bases and J by 9 bases, and 15 bases separated the two germline ends. This CDR3 is 14 amino acids long. Looked up from germline, CDR1 is GTSNPN and CDR2 is SVGIG (reference sequence). The CDR3 protein is CAWSVGSEYGPQHF. CDR3 bases: TGTGCCTGGAGTGTTGGGTCGGAGTATGGGCCCCAGCATTTT.

As regards this clone: A junction boundary mismatches the germline segment, possibly from a read error. The V call is TRBV11-2, the J call TRBJ1-1; TRBD1 is a possible D gene (5 bases). Germline V gives CDR1 SGHAT, CDR2 FQNNGV. The CDR3 runs 12 residues. CDR3 amino acids: CASSFLGLSVSF. The DNA for the CDR3 is TGTGCCAGCAGCTTTTTGGGACTTTCCGTGTCTTTT.